The 24 T cell receptor beta chains below all came from one sample that was sequenced in a study of shared clonotypes between healthy human individuals. The data were produced by immunoSEQ multiplex PCR, yet TCRdb's version contains in-frame clones alone and is incomplete. The sample contains about 2.2 million clones, around 93% of which appear only once. The naive CD8 subset, CD45RO-negative cells positively selected for CCR7, excluded terminally differentiated effector memory CD45RA+ cells. The sample was naive CD8+ T cells from PBMCs. The receptors stem from a man aged 18 to 35 in good health. Some clones in this sample may be carry-over from other donors' samples.

The genes are TRBV30 and TRBJ1-2; D possibly corresponds to TRBD1 (5 bases). V was pared by 2 bases and J by 8 bases, with 12 bases between. Germline V CDR1 and CDR2: GTSNPN, SVGIG (reference sequence). The CDR3 sequence is 12 residues long. The CDR3 DNA reads TGTGCCTGGAGTCAGGCCTGGGGGGGCTACACCTTC. Its translation is CAWSQAWGGYTF.

The DNA for the CDR3 is TGTGCCAGCAGACAGTGGGCGGGAGAGGGAAACCAAGAGACCCAGTACTTC. It codes for CASRQWAGEGNQETQYF. The chain joins TRBV28 to TRBJ2-5, with 7 bases lining up with TRBD2. The CDR3 loop spans 17 amino acids. V was pared by 6 bases and J by 0 bases, with 13 bases of the junction left unmatched. Germline assignment: CDR1 MDHEN and CDR2 SYDVKM.

The chain couples TRBV28 to TRBJ2-3; 7 bases align to TRBD2. Germline CDR1 and CDR2: MDHEN and SYDVKM. There are 12 residues in the CDR3. Germline trimming cut 6 bases from V and 13 bases from J; bases unmatched to any gene: 10. Written as DNA, the CDR3 is TGTGCCAGCAGCCTCGGGGAGGGATGGAAGTATTTT. Encoded protein: CASSLGEGWKYF.

This chain joins TRBV6-5 and TRBJ1-2, with D perhaps TRBD1 (6 bases). Germline CDR1 and CDR2: MNHEY and SVGAGI. V was clipped by 0 bases and J by 3 bases, with 14 bases between them. CDR3 size: 16 residues. The CDR3 here is CASSYSRGRGDYGYTF. The CDR3 DNA reads as TGTGCCAGCAGTTACTCTCGGGGGCGCGGGGACTATGGCTACACCTTC.

A single count supports this clone. As DNA, the CDR3 is TGTGCCAGCAGTGAATGGGGTTCGGAGAACTATGGCTACACCTTC. Its translation is CASSEWGSENYGYTF. The chain has TRBV25-1 and TRBJ1-2; D is unclear. This CDR3 has 15 residues. The germline V gene encodes CDR1 MGHDK and CDR2 SYGVNS. V dropped 1 base and J dropped 2 bases, with 11 bases sitting between them.

The genes are TRBV19 and TRBJ1-4; D perhaps matches TRBD1 (5 bases). The CDR3 length is 15 residues. The V end lost 5 bases, the J end lost 5 bases, and 15 bases lay between the germline ends. Germline loops: CDR1 LNHDA, CDR2 SQIVND (reference sequence). In nucleotides, the CDR3 is TGTGCCAGTAGTCGCCGGGGGGAAGAGAATGAAAAACTGTTTTTT. Encoded protein: CASSRRGEENEKLFF.

The J gene is TRBJ2-1, the V gene TRBV7-9; the D call may be TRBD1 or TRBD2 (5 bases each). CDR1 is SEHNR, CDR2 FQNEAQ, per germline (reference sequence). CDR3 length: 16 residues. V was pared by 1 base and J by 9 bases, with 19 bases between. For the CDR3, the DNA is TGTGCCAGCAGCTTAGGGGGGTACCCTCGTCGAGGTGAGCAGTTCTTC. Its translation: CASSLGGYPRRGEQFF.

Details on this clone: The same CDR3 is also encoded by other DNA sequences in this sample. The chain combines TRBV6-1 with TRBJ1-1; D call uncertain. V was cut by 0 bases and J by 0 bases, with 8 bases left in between. The CDR3 spans 15 residues. Germline values: CDR1 MNHNS, CDR2 SASEGT. CDR3 loop: CASSEAVRLNTEAFF. The DNA of the CDR3 is TGTGCCAGCAGTGAAGCGGTAAGGTTGAACACTGAAGCTTTCTTT.

This clone came up once. The V gene is TRBV2, the J gene TRBJ2-7, with a possible D match to TRBD1 (6 bases). The CDR3 is 15 residues long. The V end was cut by 7 bases, the J end by 0 bases, with 16 bases between. Germline V gene sequence: CDR1 SNHLY, CDR2 FYNNEI. In DNA, the CDR3 is TGTGCCAGCACCCGGACAGCGATGAACTCCTACGAGCAGTACTTC. This codes for CASTRTAMNSYEQYF.

The chain employs TRBV6-5 and TRBJ2-1; TRBD2 matches at 9 bases. The CDR3 extends over 15 amino acids. V lost 5 bases and J lost 8; bases outside the gene matches: 10. CDR1 MNHEY and CDR2 SVGAGI come from the germline V gene. CDR3 loop: CASSRTGTSIYEQFF. The CDR3 DNA reads as TGTGCCAGCAGTCGAACCGGGACTAGCATCTATGAGCAGTTCTTC.

This chain uses TRBV28 with TRBJ2-7; D might be TRBD1 or TRBD2, each matching 5 bases. The germline V and J ends were trimmed by 6 bases and 0 bases, with 30 bases remaining between them. Germline lookup yields CDR1 MDHEN and CDR2 SYDVKM. The CDR3 is 20 amino acids. The CDR3 is CASSPASTGDPNTLSYEQYF. The CDR3, as DNA: TGTGCCAGCAGCCCCGCGAGCACCGGGGACCCAAACACCCTCTCCTACGAGCAGTACTTC.

J is TRBJ2-2 and V is TRBV6-4, with 10 bases lining up with TRBD2. CDR1 and CDR2 from the germline V gene are MRHNA and SNTAGT. V trimming: 6 bases; J trimming: 8 bases; junction bases outside the gene matches: 18. The CDR3 extends over 18 amino acids. The CDR3 DNA follows: TGTGCCAGCAGCCTTACCTCGGGACTAGCGAGGGGCGAAGGGGAGCTGTTTTTT. Encoded protein: CASSLTSGLARGEGELFF.

This chain connects TRBV9 to TRBJ1-1, with D uncertain. Germline CDR1 is SGDLS and CDR2 is YYNGEE. The V gene lost 0 bases and the J gene lost 3 bases, with 12 bases spanning the gap. CDR3 length: 15 residues. The CDR3 DNA reads as TGTGCCAGCAGCGTAGAGATAGGGCGAGACACTGAAGCTTTCTTT. Protein product: CASSVEIGRDTEAFF.

The rearrangement uses TRBV11-2 and TRBJ2-1, with D possibly matching TRBD1 (5 bases). This CDR3 has 16 residues. V gave up 3 bases and J gave up 1 base, with 13 bases separating them. The V gene's germline CDR1 is SGHAT and CDR2 FQNNGV. CDR3 protein: CASSLTGRVSYNEQFF. The CDR3 coding sequence is TGTGCCAGCAGCTTGACCGGCAGGGTGTCCTACAATGAGCAGTTCTTC.

V usage is TRBV4-1 and J usage is TRBJ2-7, with D possibly being TRBD2 (6 bases). The length of the CDR3 is 16 residues. The V gene lost 1 base and the J gene lost 2 bases, with 15 bases spanning the gap. Germline CDR1 MGHRA, CDR2 YSYEKL. The CDR3 DNA sequence: TGCGCCAGCAGCCAAGTCATAACGGGAGCAACCTACGAGCAGTACTTC. It yields the protein CASSQVITGATYEQYF.

The chain combines TRBV27 with TRBJ2-7, with a tentative D call TRBD2 (5 bases). The CDR3 spans 15 residues. Germline values: CDR1 MNHEY, CDR2 SMNVEV (reference sequence). The V gene lost 3 bases and the J gene lost 6 bases, with 18 bases spanning the gap. CDR3 in DNA: TGTGCCAGCAGTTTGTTGCTCCCCCCACGGGGCGAGCAGTACTTC. Translated, it gives CASSLLLPPRGEQYF.

The chain is built from TRBV27 and TRBJ2-2; tentatively, D is TRBD1 (6 bases). The CDR3 has 16 residues. V lost 6 bases and J lost 6, with 20 bases in between. Germline V gene data show CDR1 as MNHEY and CDR2 as SMNVEV (reference sequence). The CDR3 DNA is TGTGCCAGCAGCTTGAGGGAGTTCAGGGGTGCCGGGGAGCTGTTTTTT. Translated: CASSLREFRGAGELFF.

The chain has TRBV4-3 and TRBJ2-7; perhaps TRBD2 as D (6 bases). The ends were cut back, 1 base at V and 5 bases at J, with 18 bases in the middle. The CDR3 totals 16 residues. The germline V gene encodes CDR1 LGHNA and CDR2 YSLEER. CDR3 protein: CASSQATRGAGHEQYF. As DNA, the CDR3 is TGCGCCAGCAGCCAAGCGACTAGGGGCGCGGGCCACGAGCAGTACTTC.

This chain links TRBV7-8 with TRBJ2-7, with D perhaps matching TRBD2 (6 bases). Germline V gives CDR1 SGHVS, CDR2 FQNEAQ. The V end was cut by 5 bases, the J end by 3 bases, with 17 bases between. This CDR3 is 15 amino acids long. CDR3 loop: CASSGTEGSGYEQYF. The DNA for the CDR3 is TGTGCCAGCAGCGGAACGGAGGGCTCGGGCTACGAGCAGTACTTC.

The chain is built from TRBV28 and TRBJ1-6; D not certain. Per germline, CDR1 MDHEN and CDR2 SYDVKM. This CDR3 region has 15 residues. The V gene lost 3 bases and the J gene lost 8 bases, with 14 bases spanning the gap. The CDR3 coding sequence is TGTGCCAGCAGTTTTCTCGCAGGCAATTATTCACCCCTCCACTTT. Translated: CASSFLAGNYSPLHF.

V is TRBV7-2 and J is TRBJ2-7, with no clear D. V shed 2 bases and J shed 3 bases, with 5 bases lying between them. The CDR3 contains 12 residues. Per the germline V gene, CDR1 is SGHTA and CDR2 is FQGNSA. CDR3 DNA sequence: TGTGCCAGCAGCTTAAATGGCTACGAGCAGTACTTC. Its translation is CASSLNGYEQYF.

This clone came up once. The chain recombines TRBV15 with TRBJ2-1; 8 nucleotides match TRBD2. CDR1 is LNHNV and CDR2 is YYDKDF in the germline V gene (reference sequence). J gave up 8 bases and V 5 bases, and 5 bases lay outside the gene matches. The CDR3 totals 13 residues. For the CDR3, the DNA is TGTGCCACCAGCCCCCGGGAGGGAGATGAGCAGTTCTTC. As protein: CATSPREGDEQFF.

V usage is TRBV27 and J usage is TRBJ2-7; 9 bases agree with TRBD2. The trim removed 3 bases at V and 2 bases at J, leaving 11 bases unmatched. Per the germline V gene, CDR1 is MNHEY and CDR2 is SMNVEV (reference sequence). The CDR3 runs to 17 residues. As DNA, the CDR3 is TGTGCCAGCAGTTTCATCTCCACTAGCGGGTCCACCTACGAGCAGTACTTC. Encoded protein: CASSFISTSGSTYEQYF.

V is TRBV7-2 and J is TRBJ2-7, with D possibly TRBD2 on 6 matching bases. The V gene lost 1 base and the J gene lost 5 bases, with 12 bases spanning the gap. Germline V gene lookup returns CDR1 SGHTA and CDR2 FQGNSA. The CDR3 extends over 14 amino acids. The DNA of the CDR3 is TGTGCCAGCAGCTTAGGGGGGACTCGGAACGAGCAGTACTTC. Protein sequence: CASSLGGTRNEQYF.